This is a list of T cell receptor beta chains from one sample in a study of T cell repertoires in cytomegalovirus infection. Each CDR3 protein is one row after TCRdb ran MiXCR on the reads. The table has 97,000 or so distinct CDR3 sequences, 16% seen once; the top ten hold roughly 8%. Input material: PBMCs. Receptor source: a human donor in good health (CMV status not recorded). Some clones in this sample may be carry-over from other donors' samples. CDR3s include the opening cysteine and the closing phenylalanine or tryptophan. A D gene is named only where the DNA matches it firmly. Expanded clones are given a class, and other clones once, few, many or no size at all.

d_call j_call clone_size v_call cdr3_aa cdr3_nt
NA TRBJ2-2 NA TRBV5-4 CASSLVLQANTGELFF TGTGCCAGCAGCTTGGTCCTACAGGCGAACACCGGGGAGCTGTTTTTT
NA TRBJ2-1 few TRBV5-1 CASGNRGEQFF TGCGCCAGCGGCAATAGGGGTGAGCAGTTCTTC
NA TRBJ1-2 many TRBV5-4 CASSLEPVGYYGYTF TGTGCCAGCAGCTTGGAACCGGTCGGTTACTATGGCTACACCTTC
TRBD1 TRBJ1-1 NA TRBV20-1 CSARNRDRELSGAFF TGCAGTGCTAGGAACCGGGACAGGGAGTTGAGTGGAGCTTTCTTT
NA TRBJ1-2 NA TRBV18 CASSPQDSLYGYTF TGTGCCAGCTCACCCCAGGACAGCCTATATGGCTACACCTTC
NA TRBJ1-1 many TRBV7-3 CASSSSRDTEAFF TGTGCCAGCAGCTCGTCCAGGGACACTGAAGCTTTCTTT
NA TRBJ1-1 NA TRBV5-6 CASSLGTVAFF TGTGCCAGCAGCTTGGGGACAGTAGCTTTCTTT
NA TRBJ1-1 many TRBV7-2 CASSLAQVTEAFF TGTGCCAGCAGCTTAGCCCAGGTCACTGAAGCTTTCTTT
NA TRBJ1-5 few TRBV15 CATSRDADQPQHF TGTGCCACCAGCAGAGACGCGGATCAGCCCCAGCATTTT
NA TRBJ1-4 few TRBV20-1 CSARDAGPSEKLFF TGCAGTGCTAGAGATGCGGGGCCTAGTGAAAAACTGTTTTTT
NA TRBJ2-2 few TRBV30 CAWKGQGSTGELFF TGTGCCTGGAAGGGGCAGGGGAGCACCGGGGAGCTGTTTTTT
TRBD2 TRBJ2-5 few TRBV5-1 CASRTGLAGGRPGGETQYF TGCGCCAGCAGAACGGGACTAGCGGGGGGCCGGCCTGGAGGGGAGACCCAGTACTTC
NA TRBJ1-5 few TRBV28 CASRYWGGDQPQHF TGTGCCAGCAGGTATTGGGGGGGTGATCAGCCCCAGCATTTT
TRBD1 TRBJ1-1 NA TRBV6-2/TRBV6-3 CASSRTGVITEAFF TGTGCCAGCAGTCGGACAGGGGTGATCACTGAAGCTTTCTTT
NA TRBJ1-2 many TRBV7-2 CASLPGGVHYGYTF TGTGCCAGTCTACCCGGGGGGGTTCACTATGGCTACACCTTC
NA TRBJ2-1 NA TRBV5-1 CASSIQGNEQFF TGCGCCAGCAGCATACAGGGCAATGAGCAGTTCTTC
NA TRBJ1-1 NA TRBV9 CASSVGRNTEAFF TGTGCCAGCAGCGTCGGAAGAAACACTGAAGCTTTCTTT
NA TRBJ2-7 few TRBV6-6 CASTSRSYEQYF TGTGCCAGCACCAGCAGGTCCTACGAGCAGTACTTC
TRBD1 TRBJ2-3 NA TRBV6-6 CASSQGTGGFVDTQYF TGTGCCAGCAGTCAAGGGACAGGGGGCTTTGTAGATACGCAGTATTTT
NA TRBJ2-7 NA TRBV4-1 CASSQEERINHEQYF TGCGCCAGCAGCCAAGAAGAACGGATTAACCACGAGCAGTACTTC
NA TRBJ2-1 few TRBV29-1 CSFDRDYNEQFF TGCAGCTTCGACAGAGACTACAATGAGCAGTTCTTC
NA TRBJ2-1 NA TRBV11-2 CASKTGGNEQFF TGTGCCAGCAAAACAGGTGGCAATGAGCAGTTCTTC
TRBD1 TRBJ1-2 many TRBV12-3/TRBV12-4 CASSLKGADYGYTF TGTGCCAGCAGTCTTAAGGGGGCGGACTATGGCTACACCTTC
TRBD1 TRBJ1-5 many TRBV7-9 CASSPLPRQGQPQHF TGTGCCAGCAGCCCTTTGCCCCGACAGGGCCAGCCCCAGCATTTT
NA TRBJ2-1 few TRBV20-1 CSAGLRVTYNEQFF TGCAGTGCTGGCCTCAGGGTAACCTACAATGAGCAGTTCTTC
TRBD1 TRBJ1-1 NA TRBV7-2 CASGQGAGNTEAFF TGTGCCAGCGGTCAGGGGGCTGGGAACACTGAAGCTTTCTTT
NA TRBJ2-1 many TRBV7-8 CASSSRAADEQFF TGTGCCAGCAGCTCCAGGGCAGCCGATGAGCAGTTCTTC
NA TRBJ2-7 many TRBV7-9 CASSLDGQGIYEQYF TGTGCCAGCAGCTTGGATGGTCAGGGGATCTACGAGCAGTACTTC
TRBD1 TRBJ1-4 NA TRBV15 CATRPGGGNEKLFF TGTGCCACCAGACCAGGGGGCGGTAATGAAAAACTGTTTTTT
NA TRBJ2-2 few TRBV7-2 CASSLIGGELFF TGTGCCAGCAGCTTAATAGGGGGGGAGCTGTTTTTT
NA TRBJ2-1 few TRBV6-5 CASSPGTLYNEQFF TGTGCCAGCAGTCCCGGGACCCTTTACAATGAGCAGTTCTTC
NA TRBJ2-1 NA TRBV7-3 CASSYTGRYNEQFF TGTGCCAGCAGCTATACAGGCCGTTACAATGAGCAGTTCTTC
NA TRBJ2-1 NA TRBV6-6 CASSPSDYNEQFF TGTGCCAGCAGTCCCTCTGATTACAATGAGCAGTTCTTC
NA TRBJ2-5 NA TRBV20-1 CSARPSLETQYF TGCAGTGCTAGACCTTCCCTGGAGACCCAGTACTTC
NA TRBJ2-2 many TRBV12-3/TRBV12-4 CASSFDGGELFF TGTGCCAGCAGTTTCGACGGCGGGGAGCTGTTTTTT
NA TRBJ2-3 NA TRBV6-1 CASSVSRRDTQYF TGTGCCAGCAGTGTATCCCGTCGGGATACGCAGTATTTT
TRBD2 TRBJ2-7 NA TRBV20-1 CSARPTGTIEQYF TGCAGTGCTAGACCAACGGGGACTATCGAGCAGTACTTC
TRBD1 TRBJ1-5 many TRBV11-3 CASSRRGPRQPQHF TGTGCCAGCAGCCGCAGGGGGCCGCGGCAGCCCCAGCATTTT
TRBD1 TRBJ1-1 many TRBV7-6 CASSPRLRDRGTEAFF TGTGCCAGCAGCCCCCGGTTGAGGGACAGGGGCACTGAAGCTTTCTTT
TRBD1 TRBJ2-7 few TRBV20-1 CSARVYRGGSYEQYF TGCAGTGCTAGGGTTTACAGGGGTGGTTCCTACGAGCAGTACTTC
NA TRBJ1-5 NA TRBV10-3 CAISGTTENQPQHF TGTGCCATCAGTGGGACGACAGAGAATCAGCCCCAGCATTTT
NA TRBJ1-1 few TRBV29-1 CSVEFISLGTEAFF TGCAGCGTTGAGTTTATCTCCCTGGGCACTGAAGCTTTCTTT
NA TRBJ1-2 few TRBV24-1 CATSDGYGYTF TGTGCCACCAGTGATGGCTATGGCTACACCTTC
NA TRBJ2-1 many TRBV7-2 CASSLGLFYNEQFF TGTGCCAGCAGCTTAGGCCTTTTCTACAATGAGCAGTTCTTC
NA TRBJ1-4 NA TRBV3-1 CASSRTRGTEKLFF TGTGCCAGCAGCCGCACCAGGGGAACTGAAAAACTGTTTTTT
NA TRBJ1-1 many TRBV10-3 CAISELGANTEAFF TGTGCCATCAGTGAGTTAGGGGCAAACACTGAAGCTTTCTTT
NA TRBJ1-2 many TRBV7-8 CASSSRTRSANYGYTF TGTGCCAGCAGCTCACGGACGCGATCAGCTAACTATGGCTACACCTTC
TRBD2 TRBJ2-3 many TRBV28 CASSSSGLQVYF TGTGCCAGCAGTTCTAGCGGGCTACAGGTGTATTTT
NA TRBJ2-5 NA TRBV7-4 CASSLPDQETQYF TGTGCCAGCAGCTTACCAGACCAAGAGACCCAGTACTTC
NA TRBJ1-1 NA TRBV12-3/TRBV12-4 CASTTRELVMNTEAFF TGTGCCAGCACTACCAGGGAATTGGTCATGAACACTGAAGCTTTCTTT
TRBD2 TRBJ2-3 NA TRBV9 CASSVTLSSGGFSDTQYF TGTGCCAGCAGCGTAACTCTCTCATCGGGGGGGTTTTCAGATACGCAGTATTTT
NA TRBJ2-2 NA TRBV28 CASTATRDTGELFF TGTGCCAGCACCGCCACGAGGGACACCGGGGAGCTGTTTTTT
TRBD1 TRBJ1-2 many TRBV15 CATSRDRRQGADYGYTF TGTGCCACCAGCAGAGATAGGAGGCAGGGGGCAGACTATGGCTACACCTTC
NA TRBJ2-2 many TRBV7-3 CASSLSPGQGTGELFF TGTGCCAGCAGCTTAAGCCCGGGGCAAGGCACCGGGGAGCTGTTTTTT